This passage covers 25 T cell receptor beta chains from one sample sequenced in a study of cytomegalovirus exposure and HLA in healthy donors. Profiling relied on immunoSEQ multiplex PCR, and the TCRdb table lists in-frame clones only, not all of them. The profile covers 100,000 to 120,000 clones, with approximately 88% appearing a single time and approximately 1.4% taken by the ten largest. The specimen sequenced was PBMCs. Every receptor here comes from a woman in her twenties or thirties in good health and CMV-seropositive.

The chain links TRBV28 to TRBJ1-6, with 12 bases matching TRBD1. The CDR3 totals 18 residues. J was trimmed by 7 bases and V by 5 bases; bases with no gene match: 12. Looked up from germline, CDR1 is MDHEN and CDR2 is SYDVKM. The CDR3 nucleotides read TGTGCCAGCAGTCTCGGGACAGGGGGCGCCTCGGGGAATTCACCCCTCCACTTT. This gives the protein CASSLGTGGASGNSPLHF.

The V and J genes are TRBV27 and TRBJ2-5; 11 bases line up with TRBD1. The trim removed 5 bases at V and 5 bases at J, leaving 7 bases unmatched. CDR1 MNHEY and CDR2 SMNVEV come from the germline V gene (reference sequence). This CDR3 comprises 15 residues. CDR3 sequence: CASSPGTGGGETQYF. The CDR3 coding sequence is TGTGCCAGCAGTCCCGGGACAGGGGGAGGTGAGACCCAGTACTTC.

The chain combines TRBV7-6 with TRBJ2-7, with D hard to call. Trimming left V 1 base short and J 2 bases short, with 9 bases between. The CDR3 covers 14 residues. Germline CDR1 is SGHVS and CDR2 is FNYEAQ. The CDR3 coding sequence is TGTGCCAGCAGCTTAGGAGAGCAACCCTACGAGCAGTACTTC. This gives the protein CASSLGEQPYEQYF.

The chain carries TRBV19 and TRBJ2-1; no reliable D call. Trimming took 3 bases from V and 6 from J, leaving 9 bases between them. The V gene's germline CDR1 is LNHDA and CDR2 SQIVND (reference sequence). CDR3 length: 13 residues. The CDR3 loop reads CASSMETANEQFF. The DNA for the CDR3 is TGTGCCAGTAGTATGGAAACAGCCAATGAGCAGTTCTTC.

Here the CDR3 reads CASGSGSTDTQYF. The CDR3 DNA follows: TGTGCCAGCGGTAGCGGGAGCACAGATACGCAGTATTTT. This sequence joins TRBV9 and TRBJ2-3; 7 bases are shared with TRBD2. Germline CDR1 SGDLS, CDR2 YYNGEE. Trimming removed 7 bases from V and 0 bases from J; junction bases left unmatched: 2. The CDR3 consists of 13 residues.

This sequence joins TRBV28 and TRBJ1-2; TRBD1 matches at 8 bases. In germline, CDR1 is MDHEN, CDR2 SYDVKM. The CDR3 length is 16 residues. V dropped 4 bases and J dropped 1; count of bases not matched to a gene: 8. The CDR3 sequence is CASSSDRGWDNYGYTF. The CDR3, as DNA: TGTGCCAGCAGTTCAGACAGGGGCTGGGATAACTATGGCTACACCTTC.

The chain has TRBV20-1 and TRBJ1-1; D ambiguous. The V gene lost 3 bases and the J gene lost 6 bases, with 8 bases spanning the gap. Germline V gives CDR1 DFQATT, CDR2 SNEGSKA (reference sequence). The CDR3 has 11 amino acids. The CDR3 DNA follows: TGCAGTGCTAGGGAGGGCGCTGAAGCTTTCTTT. Its protein product is CSAREGAEAFF.

The genes are TRBV6-4 and TRBJ1-1; TRBD1 matches 7 bases. V was pared by 6 bases and J by 2 bases, with 9 bases of the junction left unmatched. The V gene's germline CDR1 is MRHNA and CDR2 SNTAGT. CDR3 length: 15 amino acids. In DNA form, the CDR3 reads TGTGCCAGCAGGCCCCGAGCAGGGGGTAACACTGAAGCTTTCTTT. Protein: CASRPRAGGNTEAFF.

In this sample, this clone turned up a few times. The V call is TRBV6-1, the J call TRBJ2-7, with D uncertain. Germline V gives CDR1 MNHNS, CDR2 SASEGT. CDR3 length: 15 residues. Trimming took off 6 bases at V and 0 bases at J, with 15 bases between the two ends. The CDR3 here is CASSPRVESSYEQYF. The CDR3 DNA sequence: TGTGCCAGCAGCCCCCGGGTGGAGAGCTCCTACGAGCAGTACTTC.

The gene calls are TRBV6-5 and TRBJ2-5, with D possibly TRBD2 on 5 matching bases. V gave up 0 bases and J gave up 5 bases, with 10 bases separating them. The germline gives CDR1 MNHEY, CDR2 SVGAGI. The CDR3 loop spans 14 amino acids. CDR3 bases: TGTGCCAGCAGTTACTCCGAGGGCCGGGAGACCCAGTACTTC. Encoded protein: CASSYSEGRETQYF.

This chain joins TRBV6-1 and TRBJ2-3, with D possibly matching TRBD1 (6 bases). The V gene lost 8 bases and the J gene lost 2 bases, with 14 bases spanning the gap. CDR3 length equals 14 residues. Germline V gives CDR1 MNHNS, CDR2 SASEGT. The CDR3 here is CASLTGLATDTQYF. DNA for the CDR3: TGTGCCAGCCTAACAGGGCTCGCCACAGATACGCAGTATTTT.

V usage is TRBV4-1 and J usage is TRBJ1-4; 7 bases fit TRBD1. The CDR3 contains 14 residues. The germline V gene encodes CDR1 MGHRA and CDR2 YSYEKL. Trimming took 1 base from V and 11 from J; bases not matched to a gene: 7. The CDR3 spells CASSQVGGQRKLFF. The DNA of the CDR3 is TGCGCCAGCAGCCAAGTAGGGGGACAGAGGAAACTGTTTTTT.

The chain couples TRBV6-1 to TRBJ1-6; 9 nucleotides match TRBD1. Germline values: CDR1 MNHNS, CDR2 SASEGT. The CDR3 runs 15 residues. V lost 2 bases, J lost 9 bases, and 5 bases stayed unmatched. CDR3 sequence (DNA): TGTGCCAGCAGTGAATGGGGACAGGGTAGTTCACCCCTCCACTTT. Translating gives CASSEWGQGSSPLHF.

CDR3 nucleotides: TGTGCCAGCAGTTTTTCAGGGTCAAATGGCTACACCTTC. This codes for CASSFSGSNGYTF. The chain links TRBV27 to TRBJ1-2, with a possible D match to TRBD1 (5 bases). CDR3 size: 13 residues. Germline V gene lookup returns CDR1 MNHEY and CDR2 SMNVEV (reference sequence). Trimming removed 3 bases from V and 6 bases from J, with 11 bases in between.

This clone has a handful of counts. The genes are TRBV5-1 and TRBJ2-7, with 7 bases fitting TRBD2. J was trimmed by 4 bases and V by 5 bases; bases with no gene match: 12. Germline CDR1 SGHRS, CDR2 YFSETQ. The CDR3 spans 15 residues. CDR3 sequence: CASSALGGASYEQYF. Here the CDR3 DNA reads TGCGCCAGCAGTGCCCTGGGAGGGGCTTCTTACGAGCAGTACTTC.

The chain combines TRBV9 with TRBJ1-2; TRBD1 aligns across 7 bases. Trimming at V came to 3 bases and at J to 7 bases, leaving 9 bases not matched to a gene. Germline assignment: CDR1 SGDLS and CDR2 YYNGEE. This CDR3 is built from 14 residues. CDR3 sequence: CASSGTGTAGGYTF. The CDR3 DNA follows: TGTGCCAGCAGCGGGACTGGGACAGCGGGTGGCTACACCTTC.

This chain links TRBV10-3 with TRBJ2-7; no definite D call. The V end was cut by 4 bases, the J end by 6 bases, with 10 bases between. CDR3 length: 12 amino acids. The germline gives CDR1 ENHRY, CDR2 SYGVKD. The CDR3 sequence: CAISAQQLEQYF. The CDR3 DNA reads as TGTGCCATCAGTGCACAACAGCTCGAGCAGTACTTC.

The rearrangement uses TRBV30 and TRBJ2-1, with D perhaps matching TRBD2 (6 bases). The CDR3 extends over 16 amino acids. Trimming stripped 0 bases from V and 6 bases from J, with 18 bases between. Germline V gives CDR1 GTSNPN, CDR2 SVGIG (reference sequence). The CDR3 nucleotides read TGTGCCTGGAGTGTAGGAGGACTAATAAGGCGCAATGAGCAGTTCTTC. Its translation: CAWSVGGLIRRNEQFF.

The chain carries TRBV19 and TRBJ1-1; a weak D match, TRBD1 (5 bases). This CDR3 has 13 amino acids. The V gene lost 6 bases and the J gene lost 8 bases, with 16 bases spanning the gap. CDR1 is LNHDA, CDR2 SQIVND, per germline (reference sequence). The CDR3 region has the DNA TGTGCCAGTAGGATGACAGCTACTAAGGAAGCTTTCTTT. This sequence encodes CASRMTATKEAFF.

V and J are TRBV29-1 and TRBJ2-1, with D perhaps matching TRBD2 (5 bases). V lost 4 bases and J 6 bases, leaving 7 bases between the germline ends. In germline, CDR1 is SQVTM, CDR2 ANQGSEA. The CDR3 spans 11 residues. CDR3 DNA: TGCAGCGTTGGGACTCTCAATGAGCAGTTCTTC. Protein: CSVGTLNEQFF.

The chain combines TRBV18 with TRBJ2-5; D gene ambiguous. The CDR3 is 16 amino acids. V was pared by 0 bases and J by 0 bases, with 11 bases between. CDR1 is KGHSH and CDR2 is LQKENI in the germline V gene. The CDR3 protein is CASSPPGKQYQETQYF. CDR3 bases: TGTGCCAGCTCACCACCGGGCAAACAATACCAAGAGACCCAGTACTTC.

The chain couples TRBV5-4 to TRBJ2-1; TRBD2 matches at 9 bases. The germline V gene encodes CDR1 SGHNT and CDR2 YYREEE (reference sequence). V gave up 0 bases and J gave up 5 bases; unmatched junction bases: 3. CDR3 length equals 15 residues. CDR3 bases: TGTGCCAGCAGCTTGGCCGCGGGGGGGCACAATGAGCAGTTCTTC. Amino acids: CASSLAAGGHNEQFF.

This chain joins TRBV19 and TRBJ1-2, with 7 bases fitting TRBD1. Germline V gene lookup returns CDR1 LNHDA and CDR2 SQIVND (reference sequence). The CDR3 is 14 residues long. After removal of 4 bases from V and 7 bases from J, the junction contained 9 bases not matched to a gene. The CDR3 loop is CASSNGQALSGYTF. CDR3 DNA: TGTGCCAGTAGTAACGGACAGGCGCTCTCTGGCTACACCTTC.

The V call is TRBV2, the J call TRBJ2-5; no reliable D call. Germline V gene data show CDR1 as SNHLY and CDR2 as FYNNEI. V lost 4 bases to trimming and J lost 2 bases, with 8 bases between them. The CDR3 is 13 amino acids. CDR3 nucleotides: TGTGCCAGCAGTGTTATGCTACAAGAGACCCAGTACTTC. It specifies CASSVMLQETQYF.

This chain uses TRBV5-1 with TRBJ2-7, with TRBD1 matching 9 bases. Per the germline V gene, CDR1 is SGHRS and CDR2 is YFSETQ. The CDR3 has 15 amino acids. V was pared by 0 bases and J by 4 bases, with 5 bases of the junction left unmatched. The CDR3 DNA is TGCGCCAGCAGCTTGGCCTTGGGACAGGGTTACGAGCAGTACTTC. Its translation: CASSLALGQGYEQYF. Complete variable domain (other parts from reference TRBV5-1 and TRBJ2-7): KAGVTQTPRYLIKTRGQQVTLSCSPISGHRSVSWYQQTPGQGLQFLFEYFSETQRNKGNFPGRFSGRQFSNSRSEMNVSTLELGDSALYLCASSLALGQGYEQYFGPGTRLTVT.